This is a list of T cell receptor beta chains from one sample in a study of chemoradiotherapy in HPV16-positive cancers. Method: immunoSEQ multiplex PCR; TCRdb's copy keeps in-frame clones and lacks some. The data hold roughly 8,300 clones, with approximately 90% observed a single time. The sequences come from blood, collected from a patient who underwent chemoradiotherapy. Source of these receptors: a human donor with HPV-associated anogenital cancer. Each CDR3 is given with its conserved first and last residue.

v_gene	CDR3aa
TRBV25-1	CASSKRGLAPNEQFF
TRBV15	CATSRDPLRVKREKLFF
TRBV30	CAWSVFARGGEQYF
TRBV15	CATSSNRGRTDTQYF
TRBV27	CASSPGQLANYGYTF
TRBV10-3	CAISSLGRGGTEAFF
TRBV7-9	CASSPIDGRYEQYF
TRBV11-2	CASSRGRNTEAFF
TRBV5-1	CASSLAAGGNGELFF
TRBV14	CASRLTRTSGAHPGELFF
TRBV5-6	CASSRTSGGAPTETQYF
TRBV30	CAWSAGGGSDTQYF
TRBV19	CASRTSGGVNTGELFF
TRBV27	CASSLSGAGGPFEQYF
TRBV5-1	CASSRTGGESGNTIYF
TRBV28	CASRQGTATYEQYF
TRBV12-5	CASGFDRSEAFF
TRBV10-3	CAIRDTYNQPQHF
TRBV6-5	CASLSPGGMVTEAFF
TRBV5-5	CASSFSPGRNTEAFF
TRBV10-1	CASSGDLRADTQYF
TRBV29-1	CSVRQGTDTQYF
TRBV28	CASSLLAGAGNTIYF
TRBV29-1	CSAPTSGGSGEQFF
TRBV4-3	CASSRAWTAGEKLFF
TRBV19	CASSIDLQSYQPQHF
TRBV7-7	CASSWVVPQSRANVLTF
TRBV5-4	CASTGTGDGYTF
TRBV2	CASSEAAGGPRDTQYF
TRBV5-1	CASSLEGGARGYTF
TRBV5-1	CASSPGLVLVTQYF
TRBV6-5	CASREFPGQPQHF
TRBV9	CASSVGWQGAYTAFF
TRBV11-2	CASSSGQISGNTIYF
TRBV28	CASSLRRDSGGSTGELFF
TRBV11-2	CASSPGLAVGDTQYF
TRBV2	CASSASGTGTLGEQFF
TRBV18	CASSPTSTGLQPQHF
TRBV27	CASRGGREWTEAFF
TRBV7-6	CASSLARQGSPLHF
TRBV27	CASSQIGGFRTEAFF
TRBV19	CASSPSPGLGQPQHF
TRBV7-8	CASSLERGRNSPLHF
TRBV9	CASSPGTEIGNTEAFF
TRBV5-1	CASSLSLTGEAFF
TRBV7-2	CASSFLGTGNTEAFF
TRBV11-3	CASSPGTSVDNEQFF
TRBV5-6	CASTPWGGGAKNIQYF
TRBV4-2	CASSHRTGTGGEFSNQPQHF
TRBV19	CASSPKGRDEQFF
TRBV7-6	CASSGGQGETEAFF
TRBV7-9	CASSPRARGETQYF
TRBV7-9	CASSPGTANYGYTF
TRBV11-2	CASSLGGEGSPLHF
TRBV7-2	CASSPQGRTNYGYTF